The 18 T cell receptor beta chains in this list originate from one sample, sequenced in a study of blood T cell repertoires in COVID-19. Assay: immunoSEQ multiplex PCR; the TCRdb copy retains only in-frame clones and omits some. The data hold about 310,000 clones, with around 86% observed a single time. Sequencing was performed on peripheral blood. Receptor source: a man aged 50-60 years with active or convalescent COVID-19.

The CDR3 loop reads CASSLAGTALNYGYTF. CDR3 in DNA: TGTGCCAGCAGTTTAGCCGGGACAGCTTTAAACTATGGCTACACCTTC. The chain couples TRBV28 to TRBJ1-2, with 7 nucleotides matching TRBD1. This CDR3 is built from 16 residues. Per germline, CDR1 MDHEN and CDR2 SYDVKM. Unmatched junction bases numbered 8, after V lost 2 bases and J lost 2 bases.

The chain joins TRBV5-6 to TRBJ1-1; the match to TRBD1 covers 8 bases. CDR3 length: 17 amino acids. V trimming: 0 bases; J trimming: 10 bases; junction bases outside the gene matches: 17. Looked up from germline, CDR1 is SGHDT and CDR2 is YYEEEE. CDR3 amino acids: CASSLALSTGARGVAFF. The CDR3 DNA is TGTGCCAGCAGCTTGGCCCTGTCGACAGGGGCTCGAGGGGTAGCTTTCTTT.

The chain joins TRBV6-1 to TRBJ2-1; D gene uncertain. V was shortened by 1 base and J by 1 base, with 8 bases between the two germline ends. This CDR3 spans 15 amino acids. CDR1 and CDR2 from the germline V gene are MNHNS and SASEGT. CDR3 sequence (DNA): TGTGCCAGCAGTGAAGAACGAGCGTCCTACAATGAGCAGTTCTTC. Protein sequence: CASSEERASYNEQFF.

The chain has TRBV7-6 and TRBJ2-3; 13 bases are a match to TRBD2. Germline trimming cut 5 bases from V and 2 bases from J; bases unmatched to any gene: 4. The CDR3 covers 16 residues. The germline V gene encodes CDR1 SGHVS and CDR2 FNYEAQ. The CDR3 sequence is CASSLGTSGTTDTQYF. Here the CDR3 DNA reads TGTGCCAGCAGCCTAGGGACTAGCGGGACCACAGATACGCAGTATTTT.

CDR3 in amino acids: CASSPLGVGGGFGYTF. CDR3 in DNA: TGTGCCAGCTCACCACTGGGAGTGGGGGGAGGATTCGGCTACACCTTC. The J gene is TRBJ1-2, the V gene TRBV18, with a possible D match to TRBD1 (5 bases). Germline V lookup: CDR1 KGHSH, CDR2 LQKENI. The V end lost 1 base, the J end lost 8 bases, and 20 bases lay between the germline ends. CDR3 length: 16 amino acids.

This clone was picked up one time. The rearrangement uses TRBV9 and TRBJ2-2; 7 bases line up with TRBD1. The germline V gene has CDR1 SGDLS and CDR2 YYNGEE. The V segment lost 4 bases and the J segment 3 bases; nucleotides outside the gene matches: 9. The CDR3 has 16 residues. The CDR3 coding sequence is TGTGCCAGCAGCCCCCGGGCAGGGGGTGACACCGGGGAGCTGTTTTTT. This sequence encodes CASSPRAGGDTGELFF.

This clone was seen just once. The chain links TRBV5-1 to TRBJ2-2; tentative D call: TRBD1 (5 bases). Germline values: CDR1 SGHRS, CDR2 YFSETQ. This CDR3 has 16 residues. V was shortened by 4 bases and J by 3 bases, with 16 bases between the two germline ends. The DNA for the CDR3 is TGCGCCAGCAGCCCTATGGGGCAGGGCTACACCGGGGAGCTGTTTTTT. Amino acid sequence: CASSPMGQGYTGELFF.

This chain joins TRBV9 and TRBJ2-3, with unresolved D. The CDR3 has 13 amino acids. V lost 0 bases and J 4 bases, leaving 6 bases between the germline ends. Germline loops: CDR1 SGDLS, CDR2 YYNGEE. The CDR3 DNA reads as TGTGCCAGCAGCGTAGCAGTCTCAGATACGCAGTATTTT. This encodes CASSVAVSDTQYF.

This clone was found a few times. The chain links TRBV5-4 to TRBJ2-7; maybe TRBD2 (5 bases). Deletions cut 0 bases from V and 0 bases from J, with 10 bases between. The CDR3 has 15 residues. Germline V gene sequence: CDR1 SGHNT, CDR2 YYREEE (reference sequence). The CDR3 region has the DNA TGTGCCAGCAGCTTGGGGACTGTAAGCTCCTACGAGCAGTACTTC. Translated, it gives CASSLGTVSSYEQYF.

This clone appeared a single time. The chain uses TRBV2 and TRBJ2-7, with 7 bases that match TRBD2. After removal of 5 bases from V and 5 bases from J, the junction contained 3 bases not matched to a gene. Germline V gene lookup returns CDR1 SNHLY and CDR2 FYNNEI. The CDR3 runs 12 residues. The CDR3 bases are TGTGCCAGCAGTTGGGGGGGGGACGAGCAGTACTTC. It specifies CASSWGGDEQYF.

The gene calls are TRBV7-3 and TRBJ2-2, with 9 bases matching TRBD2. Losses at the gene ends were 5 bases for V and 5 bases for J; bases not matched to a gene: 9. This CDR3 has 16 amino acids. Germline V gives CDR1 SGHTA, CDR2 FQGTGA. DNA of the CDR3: TGTGCCAGCAGCCAGATAGCGGGAGCGGGAACCGGGGAGCTGTTTTTT. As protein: CASSQIAGAGTGELFF.

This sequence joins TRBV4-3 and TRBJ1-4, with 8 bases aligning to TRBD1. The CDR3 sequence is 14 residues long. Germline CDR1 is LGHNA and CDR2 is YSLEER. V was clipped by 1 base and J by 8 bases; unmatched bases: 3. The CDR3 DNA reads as TGCGCCAGCAGCCAAGGGCAGGGGGCGGAAAAACTGTTTTTT. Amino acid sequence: CASSQGQGAEKLFF.

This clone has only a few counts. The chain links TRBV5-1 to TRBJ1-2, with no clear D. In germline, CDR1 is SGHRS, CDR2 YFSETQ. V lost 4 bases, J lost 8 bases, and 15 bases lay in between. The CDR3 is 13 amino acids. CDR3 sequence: CASSPDQTSGYTF. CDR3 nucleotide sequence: TGCGCCAGCAGCCCGGATCAGACATCAGGCTACACCTTC.

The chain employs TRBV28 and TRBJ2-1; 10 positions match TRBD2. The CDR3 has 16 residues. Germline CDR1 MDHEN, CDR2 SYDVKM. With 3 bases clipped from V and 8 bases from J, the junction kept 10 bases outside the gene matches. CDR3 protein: CASSLSRAGGLDEQFF. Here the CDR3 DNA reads TGTGCCAGCAGTTTGTCAAGAGCGGGGGGGCTTGATGAGCAGTTCTTC.

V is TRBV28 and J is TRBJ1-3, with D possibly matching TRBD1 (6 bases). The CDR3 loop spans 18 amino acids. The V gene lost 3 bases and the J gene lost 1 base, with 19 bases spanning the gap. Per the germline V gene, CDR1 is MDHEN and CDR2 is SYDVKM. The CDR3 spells CASSLSLIFTGSGNTIYF. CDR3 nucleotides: TGTGCCAGCAGTTTGAGCCTTATTTTTACAGGGTCTGGAAACACCATATATTTT.

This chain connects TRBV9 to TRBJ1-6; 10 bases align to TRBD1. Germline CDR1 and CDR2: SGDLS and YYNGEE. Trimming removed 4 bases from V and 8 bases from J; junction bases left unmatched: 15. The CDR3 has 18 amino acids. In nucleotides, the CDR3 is TGTGCCAGCAGCAACACTCCGGGACAGGGGATCGGAGATTCACCCCTCCACTTT. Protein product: CASSNTPGQGIGDSPLHF.

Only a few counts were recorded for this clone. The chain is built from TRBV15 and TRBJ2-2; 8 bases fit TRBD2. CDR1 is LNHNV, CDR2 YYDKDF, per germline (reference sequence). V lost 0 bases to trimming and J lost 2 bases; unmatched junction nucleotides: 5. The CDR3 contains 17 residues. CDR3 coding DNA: TGTGCCACCAGCAGAGATGTTCTAGCGGGTAACACCGGGGAGCTGTTTTTT. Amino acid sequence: CATSRDVLAGNTGELFF.

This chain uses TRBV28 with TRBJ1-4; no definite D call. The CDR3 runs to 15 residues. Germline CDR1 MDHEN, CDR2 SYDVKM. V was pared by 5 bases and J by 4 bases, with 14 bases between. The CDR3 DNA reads TGTGCCAGCAGTCTAGCGGACGCGATTAATGAAAAACTGTTTTTT. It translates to CASSLADAINEKLFF. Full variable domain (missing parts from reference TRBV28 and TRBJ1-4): DVKVTQSSRYLVKRTGEKVFLECVQDMDHENMFWYRQDPGLGLRLIYFSYDVKMKEKGDIPEGYSVSREKKERFSLILESASTNQTSMYLCASSLADAINEKLFFGSGTQLSVL.